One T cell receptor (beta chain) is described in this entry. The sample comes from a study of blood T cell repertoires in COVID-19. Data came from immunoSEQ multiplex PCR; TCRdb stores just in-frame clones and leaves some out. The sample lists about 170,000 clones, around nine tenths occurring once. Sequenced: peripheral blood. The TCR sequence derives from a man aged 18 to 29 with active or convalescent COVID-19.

In nucleotides, the CDR3 is TGTGCCAGCAGTGAATTCCGGACAGGGGGCTGGACTGAAGCTTTCTTT. Translation: CASSEFRTGGWTEAFF. The chain uses TRBV6-1 and TRBJ1-1; 11 positions agree with TRBD1. Germline V gives CDR1 MNHNS, CDR2 SASEGT. V was pared by 2 bases and J by 5 bases, with 7 bases of the junction left unmatched. CDR3 size: 16 residues.